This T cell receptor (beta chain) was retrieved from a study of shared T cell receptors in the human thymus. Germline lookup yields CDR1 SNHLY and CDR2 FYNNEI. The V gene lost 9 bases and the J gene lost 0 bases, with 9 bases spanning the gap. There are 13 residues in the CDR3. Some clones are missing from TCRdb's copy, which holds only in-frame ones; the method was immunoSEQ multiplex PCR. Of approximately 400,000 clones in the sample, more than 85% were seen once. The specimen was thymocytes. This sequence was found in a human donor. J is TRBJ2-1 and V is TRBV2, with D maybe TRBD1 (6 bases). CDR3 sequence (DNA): TGTGCCAGGCAGACAGGCTCCTACAATGAGCAGTTCTTC. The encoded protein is CARQTGSYNEQFF.